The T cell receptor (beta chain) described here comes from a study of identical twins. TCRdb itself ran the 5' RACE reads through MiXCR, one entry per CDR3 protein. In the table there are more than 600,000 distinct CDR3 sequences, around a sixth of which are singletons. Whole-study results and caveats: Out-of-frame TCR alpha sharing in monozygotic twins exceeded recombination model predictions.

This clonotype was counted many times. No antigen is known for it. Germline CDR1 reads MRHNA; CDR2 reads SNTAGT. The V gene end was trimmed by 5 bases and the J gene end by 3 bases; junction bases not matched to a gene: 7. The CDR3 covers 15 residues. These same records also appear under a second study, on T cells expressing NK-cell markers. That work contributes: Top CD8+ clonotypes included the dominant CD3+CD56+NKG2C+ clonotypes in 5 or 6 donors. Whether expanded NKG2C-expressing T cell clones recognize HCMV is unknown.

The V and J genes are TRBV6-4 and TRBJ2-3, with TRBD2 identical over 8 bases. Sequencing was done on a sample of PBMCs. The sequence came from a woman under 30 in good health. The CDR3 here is CASSYAGGATDTQYF. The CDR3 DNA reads TGTGCCAGCAGTTATGCCGGGGGGGCGACAGATACGCAGTATTTT.